This T cell receptor (beta chain) was captured by sequencing in a study of blood T cell repertoires in COVID-19. The CDR3 extends over 14 amino acids. Trimming shortened V by 4 bases and J by 0 bases, and 7 bases separated the two germline ends. Looked up from germline, CDR1 is MNHEY and CDR2 is SMNVEV (reference sequence). Data came from immunoSEQ multiplex PCR; TCRdb stores just in-frame clones and leaves some out. The sample has hundreds of thousands of clones; roughly nine tenths are singletons. This chain joins TRBV27 and TRBJ1-3; D is ambiguous. The clonotype originates from a woman in her twenties or thirties with COVID-19, enrolled during active disease. Material for sequencing was peripheral blood. This CDR3 reads CASSSYSSGNTIYF. The CDR3 DNA follows: TGTGCCAGCAGTTCATACTCCTCTGGAAACACCATATATTTT.